The next 5 T cell receptor beta chains were all read from a single sample in a study of blood T cells in healthy people across ages. Primers used in a second PCR of about 7 to 11 cycles were a sample-barcoded 5' primer and a J-beta primer mix. TCRdb re-analysed the 5' RACE reads in MiXCR, keeping a single row per CDR3 protein. The sample yields over a million distinct CDR3 sequences, over 35% seen once. Material: blood. The source is a woman in her fifties or sixties in good health.

The rearrangement uses TRBV15 and TRBJ2-7; D is undetermined. The CDR3 is made up of 11 amino acids. V lost 7 bases, J lost 11 bases, and 15 bases lay in between. Germline V gene lookup returns CDR1 LNHNV and CDR2 YYDKDF (reference sequence). CDR3 region: CATKDGPTEYF. CDR3 bases: TGTGCCACCAAGGACGGACCTACGGAGTACTTC.

This clonotype came up a few times. The chain employs TRBV28 and TRBJ1-4; 10 bases agree with TRBD1. Germline-derived CDR1 and CDR2 are MDHEN and SYDVKM. The J segment lost 15 bases and the V segment lost 2 bases, leaving 9 bases of the junction unmatched. CDR3 size: 14 residues. CDR3 bases: TGTGCCAGCAGTTTAATGGGACAGGGGTCCCCAGTGTTTTTT. Its protein product is CASSLMGQGSPVFF.

The gene calls are TRBV11-2 and TRBJ2-1; D possibly corresponds to TRBD2 (6 bases). Germline CDR1 is SGHAT and CDR2 is FQNNGV. There are 15 residues in the CDR3. The V and J ends lost 3 bases and 5 bases respectively, with 14 bases between them. CDR3 loop: CASSFLAQRHNEQFF. The CDR3 DNA follows: TGTGCCAGCAGCTTTCTAGCGCAGAGACACAATGAGCAGTTCTTC.

V is TRBV3-1 and J is TRBJ1-4; D might be TRBD1 (6 bases). This CDR3 is 16 amino acids long. Trimming took 4 bases from V and 5 from J, leaving 17 bases between them. Looked up from germline, CDR1 is LGHDT and CDR2 is YNNKEL (reference sequence). The CDR3 region has the DNA TGTGCCAGCAGCCCGATCGGGGGCAGGGCAAATGAAAAACTGTTTTTT. Residues: CASSPIGGRANEKLFF.

J is TRBJ2-7 and V is TRBV27, with 7 nucleotides matching TRBD1. Germline CDR1 MNHEY, CDR2 SMNVEV (reference sequence). The V gene end was trimmed by 3 bases and the J gene end by 6 bases; junction bases not matched to a gene: 5. This CDR3 has 13 amino acids. In DNA, the CDR3 is TGTGCCAGCAGTTTCGGACAGGATTTCGAGCAGTACTTC. It codes for CASSFGQDFEQYF.